The 28 T cell receptor beta chains below were found in one sample sequenced in a study of blood T cell repertoires in COVID-19. This table comes from immunoSEQ multiplex PCR, and its TCRdb copy is limited to in-frame clones, with some not included. The sample has tens of thousands of clones, 75% to 90% seen once. The sample comprised peripheral blood. The receptors were gathered from a man older than 75 with acute or convalescent COVID-19.

CDR3 region: CASSAPLGSLTDTQYF. CDR3 coding DNA: TGTGCCAGTAGTGCCCCCCTAGGATCCCTCACAGATACGCAGTATTTT. This rearrangement joins TRBV19 to TRBJ2-3, with D unresolved. This CDR3 comprises 16 residues. Trimming took off 5 bases at V and 2 bases at J, with 17 bases between the two ends. CDR1 and CDR2 from the germline V gene are LNHDA and SQIVND (reference sequence).

The rearrangement uses TRBV10-3 and TRBJ1-4; 9 nucleotides align to TRBD1. Germline lookup yields CDR1 ENHRY and CDR2 SYGVKD. The CDR3 is 13 amino acids. J lost 4 bases, V lost 10 bases, and 4 bases had no gene match. The CDR3 DNA sequence: TGTGCCACGGGGGACAGGGATAATGAAAAACTGTTTTTT. It codes for CATGDRDNEKLFF.

The chain is built from TRBV30 and TRBJ2-2; 14 nucleotides align to TRBD2. The CDR3 covers 16 residues. The germline gives CDR1 GTSNPN, CDR2 SVGIG (reference sequence). With V trimmed by 5 bases and J by 7 bases, 9 bases remained unmatched. CDR3 in DNA: TGTGCCTGGGGACGGGGACTAGCGGGGGCCATCGGGGAGCTGTTTTTT. Amino acids: CAWGRGLAGAIGELFF.

The rearrangement uses TRBV19 and TRBJ1-6; TRBD1 matches 8 bases. Per germline, CDR1 LNHDA and CDR2 SQIVND (reference sequence). The ends lost 5 bases at V and 5 bases at J; junction bases unmatched: 5. This CDR3 contains 15 residues. In DNA form, the CDR3 reads TGTGCCAGTAGTCCCTTGGACAGGGATAATTCACCCCTCCACTTT. As protein: CASSPLDRDNSPLHF.

The chain joins TRBV27 to TRBJ2-3; a possible D gene is TRBD1 (6 bases). This CDR3 is 14 amino acids long. Germline CDR1 reads MNHEY; CDR2 reads SMNVEV (reference sequence). Trimming pared 2 bases from V and 4 bases from J, leaving 10 bases between. CDR3 residues: CASSLGGPPDTQYF. For the CDR3, the DNA is TGTGCCAGCAGTTTAGGGGGCCCTCCAGATACGCAGTATTTT.

This clone occurred a few times. The rearrangement uses TRBV14 and TRBJ1-3; a possible D gene is TRBD1 (5 bases). CDR3 length: 12 residues. Trimming took 8 bases from V and 4 from J, leaving 9 bases between them. Germline assignment: CDR1 SGHDN and CDR2 FVKESK. The CDR3 loop reads CASGAAGNTIYF. The DNA of the CDR3 is TGTGCCAGCGGGGCAGCAGGAAACACCATATATTTT.

This chain joins TRBV30 and TRBJ1-1; D may be TRBD1 (6 bases). The length of the CDR3 is 14 residues. Per the germline V gene, CDR1 is GTSNPN and CDR2 is SVGIG (reference sequence). V was shortened by 0 bases and J by 6 bases, with 14 bases between the two germline ends. The CDR3 coding sequence is TGTGCCTGGAGTGTGCCGGGACAAGGGTCTGAAGCTTTCTTT. It yields the protein CAWSVPGQGSEAFF. Supplemented by reference TRBV30 and TRBJ1-1, the full variable domain reads SQTIHQWPATLVQPVGSPLSLECTVEGTSNPNLYWYRQAAGRGLQLLFYSVGIGQISSEVPQNLSASRPQDRQFILSSKKLLLSDSGFYLCAWSVPGQGSEAFFGQGTRLTVV.

The genes are TRBV7-2 and TRBJ1-5, with D hard to call. V was trimmed by 5 bases and J by 10 bases, leaving 15 bases between them. CDR3 length: 13 amino acids. Germline-derived CDR1 and CDR2 are SGHTA and FQGNSA. The CDR3 here is CASSRGMREPQHF. Written as DNA, the CDR3 is TGTGCCAGCAGCCGTGGTATGAGGGAACCCCAGCATTTT. The full variable domain, completed using reference TRBV7-2 and TRBJ1-5, is GAGVSQSPSNKVTEKGKDVELRCDPISGHTALYWYRQSLGQGLEFLIYFQGNSAPDKSGLPSDRFSAERTGGSVSTLTIQRTQQEDSAVYLCASSRGMREPQHFGDGTRLSIL.

In its sample, this clone was seen once. The chain uses TRBV19 and TRBJ1-1, with TRBD1 matching over 8 bases. Germline assignment: CDR1 LNHDA and CDR2 SQIVND (reference sequence). The CDR3 extends over 15 amino acids. Trimming removed 6 bases from V and 3 bases from J; junction bases left unmatched: 9. In nucleotides, the CDR3 is TGTGCCAGTAGCGCAGGGGGCGCACGGGACACTGAAGCTTTCTTT. Translating it yields CASSAGGARDTEAFF.

This clone appeared once. The V gene is TRBV28, the J gene TRBJ2-2, with TRBD1 matching over 7 bases. The germline V gene encodes CDR1 MDHEN and CDR2 SYDVKM. The ends lost 5 bases at V and 2 bases at J; junction bases unmatched: 11. CDR3 size: 17 residues. The chain's CDR3 is CASSPPLRDRNTGELFF. CDR3 sequence (DNA): TGTGCCAGCAGTCCCCCACTCCGGGACAGAAACACCGGGGAGCTGTTTTTT.

V gene TRBV12-3 or TRBV12-4 combines with J gene TRBJ1-6; D perhaps matches TRBD1 (6 bases). CDR3 length: 13 amino acids. Trimming removed 7 bases at V and 10 bases at J, with 14 bases between. In DNA, the CDR3 is TGTGCCAGCACCCTAAGAGGGGGATCACCCCTCCACTTT. Protein product: CASTLRGGSPLHF.

The chain recombines TRBV25-1 with TRBJ2-2; D may be TRBD1 (5 bases). Germline CDR1 MGHDK, CDR2 SYGVNS. V was cut by 6 bases and J by 2 bases, with 7 bases left in between. This CDR3 region has 13 residues. In nucleotides, the CDR3 is TGTGCCAGCAGGACAGAAAACACCGGGGAGCTGTTTTTT. The encoded protein is CASRTENTGELFF.

The chain has TRBV15 and TRBJ2-3, with 7 bases identical to TRBD1. The length of the CDR3 is 15 residues. V lost 1 base, J lost 4 bases, and 5 bases stayed unmatched. CDR1 LNHNV and CDR2 YYDKDF come from the germline V gene (reference sequence). CDR3 in DNA: TGTGCCACCAGCAGAGCAATCACAGGGGCAGATACGCAGTATTTT. Encoded protein: CATSRAITGADTQYF.

V gene TRBV5-5 combines with J gene TRBJ2-7; TRBD1 aligns across 12 bases. V gave up 4 bases and J gave up 3 bases; unmatched junction bases: 2. This CDR3 is 14 amino acids long. Germline V CDR1 and CDR2: SGHKS, YYEKEE (reference sequence). CDR3 in amino acids: CASSRDRGLYEQYF. In DNA form, the CDR3 reads TGTGCCAGCAGCCGGGACAGGGGGCTCTACGAGCAGTACTTC.

The chain recombines TRBV7-2 with TRBJ2-5, with 7 bases that match TRBD1. J lost 4 bases, V lost 5 bases, and 7 bases had no gene match. CDR3 length: 14 residues. Germline V CDR1 and CDR2: SGHTA, FQGNSA. The CDR3 sequence: CASSPGQARETQYF. CDR3 DNA sequence: TGTGCCAGCAGCCCCGGACAGGCCCGAGAGACCCAGTACTTC. Together with reference TRBV7-2 and TRBJ2-5, the CDR3 gives the full variable domain: GAGVSQSPSNKVTEKGKDVELRCDPISGHTALYWYRQSLGQGLEFLIYFQGNSAPDKSGLPSDRFSAERTGGSVSTLTIQRTQQEDSAVYLCASSPGQARETQYFGPGTRLLVL.

This chain links TRBV5-1 with TRBJ1-1; perhaps TRBD1 as D (6 bases). Trimming cost V 3 bases and J 2 bases, with 14 bases left between them. The CDR3 extends over 15 amino acids. The germline CDR1 and CDR2 sequences are SGHRS and YFSETQ. This CDR3 is CASSWTGTTNTEAFF. The CDR3 DNA is TGCGCCAGCAGCTGGACCGGGACAACTAACACTGAAGCTTTCTTT.

The rearrangement joins TRBV29-1 to TRBJ2-2, with 13 nucleotides matching TRBD2. The V gene's germline CDR1 is SQVTM and CDR2 ANQGSEA. The CDR3 consists of 15 residues. V lost 1 base and J lost 6; bases outside the gene matches: 2. The DNA for the CDR3 is TGCAGCGTTGAAGGACTAGCGGGGGGTTCCGGGGAGCTGTTTTTT. It translates to CSVEGLAGGSGELFF.

V is TRBV30 and J is TRBJ1-3; D gene uncertain. Germline V gene lookup returns CDR1 GTSNPN and CDR2 SVGIG (reference sequence). The CDR3 contains 15 residues. Trimming removed 0 bases at V and 0 bases at J, with 9 bases between. CDR3 coding DNA: TGTGCCTGGAGTGTCAGGCGAAGCTCTGGAAACACCATATATTTT. It codes for CAWSVRRSSGNTIYF.

This rearrangement joins TRBV18 to TRBJ1-6; D ambiguous. Trimming cost V 0 bases and J 6 bases, with 9 bases left between them. Per the germline V gene, CDR1 is KGHSH and CDR2 is LQKENI. This CDR3 comprises 15 residues. CDR3 coding DNA: TGTGCCAGCTCACCACCCGGACTTCCTAATTCACCCCTCCACTTT. Amino acid sequence: CASSPPGLPNSPLHF.

This clone was seen once. This rearrangement joins TRBV7-2 to TRBJ1-1; D gene ambiguous. Germline V gene sequence: CDR1 SGHTA, CDR2 FQGNSA. Trimming removed 4 bases from V and 5 bases from J, with 11 bases in between. This CDR3 has 13 residues. In DNA, the CDR3 is TGTGCCAGCAGCTCAAGAGGGCGGACTGAAGCTTTCTTT. Protein: CASSSRGRTEAFF.

The chain recombines TRBV7-3 with TRBJ2-3; 10 bases match TRBD2. Trimming took 3 bases from V and 7 from J; bases not matched to a gene: 7. The germline V gene has CDR1 SGHTA and CDR2 FQGTGA. The CDR3 totals 15 residues. The CDR3 DNA reads TGTGCCAGCAGCTTTGCTAGCGGGGGAGGGTATACGCAGTATTTT. Protein sequence: CASSFASGGGYTQYF.

The rearrangement joins TRBV11-2 to TRBJ2-5; 7 bases are a match to TRBD2. The CDR3 consists of 14 residues. V was clipped by 8 bases and J by 2 bases; unmatched bases: 8. Germline CDR1 is SGHAT and CDR2 is FQNNGV. CDR3 sequence (DNA): TGTGCCAGCCATGAGATAGCGGGTCAAGAGACCCAGTACTTC. It specifies CASHEIAGQETQYF.

This clone has a handful of counts. The chain uses TRBV5-1 and TRBJ1-4; D not certain. Germline-derived CDR1 and CDR2 are SGHRS and YFSETQ. CDR3 length: 14 residues. V was pared by 0 bases and J by 3 bases, with 6 bases between. The CDR3 DNA sequence: TGCGCCAGCAGCTTGGCGGCGGCTAATGAAAAACTGTTTTTT. As protein: CASSLAAANEKLFF.

This clone was counted only a few times. This chain connects TRBV18 to TRBJ2-2, with 8 bases matching TRBD1. The ends lost 2 bases at V and 2 bases at J; junction bases unmatched: 4. The germline CDR1 and CDR2 sequences are KGHSH and LQKENI. CDR3 length: 16 residues. The CDR3 spells CASSPSGQGNTGELFF. CDR3 DNA: TGTGCCAGCTCACCAAGTGGACAGGGCAACACCGGGGAGCTGTTTTTT.

In its sample, this clone was seen a few times. CDR3 residues: CASSNDRENEKLFF. The CDR3 DNA follows: TGTGCCAGCAGCAACGACAGGGAAAATGAAAAACTGTTTTTT. The chain carries TRBV7-8 and TRBJ1-4; 7 nucleotides match TRBD1. The V gene's germline CDR1 is SGHVS and CDR2 FQNEAQ. J was trimmed by 5 bases and V by 5 bases; bases with no gene match: 5. This CDR3 has 14 residues.

The genes are TRBV9 and TRBJ2-3; no clear D. Trimming took off 4 bases at V and 0 bases at J, with 15 bases between the two ends. The CDR3 runs 16 residues. The germline V gene has CDR1 SGDLS and CDR2 YYNGEE. This CDR3 is CASSPSLSASTDTQYF. DNA for the CDR3: TGTGCCAGCAGCCCCTCTTTGAGCGCTAGCACAGATACGCAGTATTTT.

This clone occurred once. J is TRBJ2-1 and V is TRBV3-1 (or the pseudogene TRBV3-2); tentatively, D is TRBD2 (7 bases). The V end was cut by 0 bases, the J end by 6 bases, with 18 bases between. The germline V gene encodes CDR1 LGHDT and CDR2 YNNKEL (reference sequence). The CDR3 spans 17 residues. The CDR3 protein is CASSQDRLGGGTNEQFF. In DNA, the CDR3 is TGTGCCAGCAGCCAAGATCGACTAGGGGGGGGTACCAATGAGCAGTTCTTC.

The table lists this clone with a count of one. The chain recombines TRBV18 with TRBJ1-3; 7 positions agree with TRBD1. V shed 3 bases and J 3 bases; nucleotides not matched to a gene: 2. CDR1 KGHSH and CDR2 LQKENI come from the germline V gene. The CDR3 runs to 14 residues. CDR3 region: CASSPTGLGNTIYF. The CDR3 DNA is TGTGCCAGCTCACCGACAGGGCTTGGAAACACCATATATTTT. Combining the CDR3 with reference TRBV18 and TRBJ1-3 gives the whole variable domain NAGVMQNPRHLVRRRGQEARLRCSPMKGHSHVYWYRQLPEEGLKFMVYLQKENIIDESGMPKERFSAEFPKEGPSILRIQQVVRGDSAAYFCASSPTGLGNTIYFGEGSWLTVV.